The 18 T cell receptor beta chains below all came from one sample that was sequenced in a study of radiation and T cells in renal cell carcinoma. Sequencing used immunoSEQ multiplex PCR; TCRdb keeps in-frame clones, though not all of them. The sample records around 170,000 clones, 88% being singletons. Regarding time point: blood 4 weeks post-SBRT, at nephrectomy. Noted treatment: 15 Gy SBRT to primary tumor, nephrectomy 4 weeks later. The input for sequencing was blood, taken from a patient whose treatment included radiotherapy and nephrectomy. The origin of the receptors is a woman aged 50 to 60 with renal cell carcinoma.

This clone was observed a single time. The rearrangement joins TRBV6-6 to TRBJ2-7; D possibly corresponds to TRBD2 (6 bases). The CDR3 covers 12 residues. The germline V gene encodes CDR1 MNHNY and CDR2 SVGAGI (reference sequence). The DNA for the CDR3 is TGTGCGGGGGGAGCCCAGTACACCGAGCAGTACTTC. Protein sequence: CAGGAQYTEQYF.

This chain connects TRBV7-9 to TRBJ1-1; 9 bases line up with TRBD1. This CDR3 is 12 amino acids long. Trimming at V came to 4 bases and at J to 11 bases, leaving 5 bases not matched to a gene. The V gene's germline CDR1 is SEHNR and CDR2 FQNEAQ (reference sequence). The CDR3 nucleotides read TGTGCCAGCAGCTCCGACAGGGGGTGGGCTTTCTTT. Translation: CASSSDRGWAFF.

J is TRBJ1-1 and V is TRBV25-1, with D maybe TRBD1 (5 bases). This CDR3 comprises 16 residues. In germline, CDR1 is MGHDK, CDR2 SYGVNS. Trimming took off 6 bases at V and 0 bases at J, with 17 bases between the two ends. CDR3 sequence reads: CASSPSSTEVNTEAFF. The CDR3 bases are TGTGCCAGCAGCCCTTCCTCGACAGAAGTGAACACTGAAGCTTTCTTT.

The chain is built from TRBV7-2 and TRBJ1-1; 8 bases map to TRBD1. The CDR3 totals 15 residues. V lost 7 bases to trimming and J lost 0 bases; unmatched junction nucleotides: 7. Germline loops: CDR1 SGHTA, CDR2 FQGNSA. The CDR3, as DNA: TGTGCCAGCAACACACAGGGGGGGATGAACACTGAAGCTTTCTTT. As protein: CASNTQGGMNTEAFF. Variable domain in full (rest from reference TRBV7-2 and TRBJ1-1): GAGVSQSPSNKVTEKGKDVELRCDPISGHTALYWYRQSLGQGLEFLIYFQGNSAPDKSGLPSDRFSAERTGGSVSTLTIQRTQQEDSAVYLCASNTQGGMNTEAFFGQGTRLTVV.

This clone was found a few times. This chain joins TRBV7-9 and TRBJ1-6, with 9 bases identical to TRBD1. V shed 6 bases, J shed 10 bases, and the junction held 7 bases outside the gene matches. This CDR3 spans 14 amino acids. Per germline, CDR1 SEHNR and CDR2 FQNEAQ (reference sequence). The CDR3 is CASRARTGDSPLHF. CDR3 nucleotides: TGTGCCAGCAGAGCACGGACAGGGGACTCACCCCTCCACTTT.

This clone is a singleton in its sample. The rearrangement uses TRBV25-1 and TRBJ2-5; weak D call: TRBD2 (5 bases). The ends were cut back, 6 bases at V and 5 bases at J, with 13 bases in the middle. The CDR3 totals 13 residues. Per germline, CDR1 MGHDK and CDR2 SYGVNS. The CDR3 DNA is TGTGCCAGCAGAGAGACGGGCGGGGAGACCCAGTACTTC. This encodes CASRETGGETQYF.

V and J are TRBV7-3 and TRBJ2-1, with 7 bases lining up with TRBD2. The length of the CDR3 is 16 residues. J lost 12 bases, V lost 4 bases, and 18 bases had no gene match. Germline assignment: CDR1 SGHTA and CDR2 FQGTGA. The CDR3 DNA sequence: TGTGCCAGCAGCTCCGGGGGGAGCGGGGTGCCTCGGTTGCAGTTCTTC. This codes for CASSSGGSGVPRLQFF.

V is TRBV30 and J is TRBJ2-2; 8 bases align to TRBD2. Trimming at V came to 2 bases and at J to 2 bases, leaving 10 bases not matched to a gene. CDR3 length: 17 amino acids. The germline V gene has CDR1 GTSNPN and CDR2 SVGIG (reference sequence). As DNA, the CDR3 is TGTGCCTGGAGTCGCCCCTCTCGGGGGGGCAACACCGGGGAGCTGTTTTTT. It encodes CAWSRPSRGGNTGELFF.

The chain couples TRBV6-4 to TRBJ2-3; D uncertain. CDR3 length: 15 residues. Per the germline V gene, CDR1 is MRHNA and CDR2 is SNTAGT. The ends were cut back, 2 bases at V and 6 bases at J, with 15 bases in the middle. CDR3 nucleotides: TGTGCCAGCAGTGACCCCGTCGACCGTCGGGATACGCAGTATTTT. This encodes CASSDPVDRRDTQYF.

Of note for this clone: Other nucleotide sequences from this sample produce the same CDR3. This chain joins TRBV29-1 and TRBJ1-1, with D perhaps matching TRBD1 (5 bases). CDR1 is SQVTM, CDR2 ANQGSEA, per germline. The CDR3 is 13 residues long. The ends were cut back, 3 bases at V and 0 bases at J, with 8 bases in the middle. CDR3 coding DNA: TGCAGCGTTGAGACAGCTATGAACACTGAAGCTTTCTTT. Translating gives CSVETAMNTEAFF.

CDR3 DNA sequence: TGTGCCAGCAGCTTATCGGGGGGTAGGCACGATACGCAGTATTTT. It yields the protein CASSLSGGRHDTQYF. The chain recombines TRBV7-2 with TRBJ2-3, with TRBD2 matching 7 bases. This CDR3 is 15 amino acids long. Unmatched junction bases numbered 8, after V lost 2 bases and J lost 6 bases. Germline-derived CDR1 and CDR2 are SGHTA and FQGNSA.

The rearrangement uses TRBV4-2 and TRBJ2-7, with TRBD1 identical over 7 bases. V shed 3 bases and J 2 bases; nucleotides not matched to a gene: 4. CDR1 is LGHNA and CDR2 is YNFKEQ in the germline V gene. This CDR3 comprises 14 residues. The CDR3 loop is CASSQGDSTYEQYF. CDR3 DNA: TGTGCCAGCAGCCAGGGGGACAGCACCTACGAGCAGTACTTC.

V usage is TRBV2 and J usage is TRBJ1-1; 9 bases line up with TRBD1. The CDR3 covers 15 residues. Losses at the gene ends were 6 bases for V and 0 bases for J; bases not matched to a gene: 5. CDR1 SNHLY and CDR2 FYNNEI come from the germline V gene. The CDR3 bases are TGTGCCAGCAGCCCCAGACAGGGGGTGAACACTGAAGCTTTCTTT. It encodes CASSPRQGVNTEAFF.

The V and J genes are TRBV7-9 and TRBJ2-7; D remains unclear. The length of the CDR3 is 15 residues. The V end was cut by 5 bases, the J end by 0 bases, with 14 bases between. Germline lookup yields CDR1 SEHNR and CDR2 FQNEAQ (reference sequence). The CDR3 DNA follows: TGTGCCAGCAGCCAGACTCCCTCCAGCTCCTACGAGCAGTACTTC. Translation: CASSQTPSSSYEQYF.

The chain links TRBV4-3 to TRBJ2-7; the match to TRBD2 covers 7 bases. The junction had 7 bases not matched to a gene; V was cut back by 1 base and J by 4 bases. This CDR3 has 15 amino acids. CDR1 is LGHNA and CDR2 is YSLEER in the germline V gene. The CDR3 DNA sequence: TGCGCCAGCAGCCAAGGGCCGGGAGGATCGTACGAGCAGTACTTC. Translation gives CASSQGPGGSYEQYF.

The chain couples TRBV4-3 to TRBJ2-2; D is perhaps TRBD1 (5 bases). Germline CDR1 and CDR2: LGHNA and YSLEER. The ends were cut back, 0 bases at V and 4 bases at J, with 9 bases in the middle. CDR3 size: 15 residues. The CDR3 DNA is TGCGCCAGCAGCCAAGAAAGAAGGGGCACCGGGGAGCTGTTTTTT. Its protein is CASSQERRGTGELFF.

The chain is built from TRBV21-1 and TRBJ1-1; the listed D gene, TRBD1, was not tested against the DNA. TRBV21-1 is termed a pseudogene. This CDR3 region has 14 residues. As DNA, the CDR3 is TGTGCCAGCAGCACGCACAGGGTTCGCACTGAAGCTTTCTTT. This codes for CASSTHRVRTEAFF.

The chain joins TRBV30 to TRBJ1-5; 7 nucleotides match TRBD1. The germline gives CDR1 GTSNPN, CDR2 SVGIG (reference sequence). There are 14 residues in the CDR3. Trimming cost V 4 bases and J 6 bases; bases outside gene matches: 9. CDR3 protein: CAWNPGTVGQPQHF. CDR3 bases: TGTGCCTGGAACCCCGGGACAGTTGGTCAGCCCCAGCATTTT.